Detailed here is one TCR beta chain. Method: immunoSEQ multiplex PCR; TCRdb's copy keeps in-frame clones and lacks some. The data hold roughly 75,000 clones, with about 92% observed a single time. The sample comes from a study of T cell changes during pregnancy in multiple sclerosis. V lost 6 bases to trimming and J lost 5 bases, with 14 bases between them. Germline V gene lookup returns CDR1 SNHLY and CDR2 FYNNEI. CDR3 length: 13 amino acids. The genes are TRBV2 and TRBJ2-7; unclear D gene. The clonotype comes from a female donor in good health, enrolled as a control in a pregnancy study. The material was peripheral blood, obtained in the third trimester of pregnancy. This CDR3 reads CASRIEVWDEQYF. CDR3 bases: TGTGCCAGCAGAATAGAGGTATGGGACGAGCAGTACTTC.